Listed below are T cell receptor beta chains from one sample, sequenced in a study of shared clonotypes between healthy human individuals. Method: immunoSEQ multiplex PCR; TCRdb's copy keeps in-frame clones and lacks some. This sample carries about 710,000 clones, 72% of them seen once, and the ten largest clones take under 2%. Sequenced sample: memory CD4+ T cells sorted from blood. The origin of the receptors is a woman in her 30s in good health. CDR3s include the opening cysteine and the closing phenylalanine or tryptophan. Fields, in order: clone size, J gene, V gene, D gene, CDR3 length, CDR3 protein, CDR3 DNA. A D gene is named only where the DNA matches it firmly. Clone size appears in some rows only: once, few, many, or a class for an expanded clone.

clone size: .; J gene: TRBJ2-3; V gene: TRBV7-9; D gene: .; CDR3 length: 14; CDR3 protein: CASLRGQPTDTQYF; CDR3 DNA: TGTGCCAGCTTAAGGGGTCAGCCCACAGATACGCAGTATTTT
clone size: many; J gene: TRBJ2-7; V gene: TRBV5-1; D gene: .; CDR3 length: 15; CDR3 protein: CASSPALGEAYEQYF; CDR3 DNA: TGCGCCAGCAGCCCGGCCCTGGGGGAGGCCTACGAGCAGTACTTC
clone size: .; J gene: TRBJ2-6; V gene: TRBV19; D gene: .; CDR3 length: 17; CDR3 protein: CASSPQPQLSGANVLTF; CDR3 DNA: TGTGCCAGTAGTCCCCAACCACAGCTCTCTGGGGCCAACGTCCTGACTTTC
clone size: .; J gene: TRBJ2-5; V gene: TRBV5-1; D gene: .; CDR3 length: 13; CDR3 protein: CASSPAGGETQYF; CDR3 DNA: TGCGCCAGCAGCCCGGCGGGTGGGGAGACCCAGTACTTC
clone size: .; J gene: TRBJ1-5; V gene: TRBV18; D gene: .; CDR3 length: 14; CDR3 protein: CASSLTGWNQPQHF; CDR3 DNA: TGTGCCAGCTCACTGACGGGTTGGAATCAGCCCCAGCATTTT
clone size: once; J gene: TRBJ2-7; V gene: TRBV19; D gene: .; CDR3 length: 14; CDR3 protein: CASSNLGQTYEQYF; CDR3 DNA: TGTGCCAGTAGTAACCTTGGGCAGACCTACGAGCAGTACTTC
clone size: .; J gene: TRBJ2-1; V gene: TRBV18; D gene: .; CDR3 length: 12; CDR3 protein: CASSAGLNEQFF; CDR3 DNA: TGTGCCAGCTCAGCAGGTTTGAATGAGCAGTTCTTC
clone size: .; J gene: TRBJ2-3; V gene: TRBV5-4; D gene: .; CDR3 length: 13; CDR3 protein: CASTHTNTDTQYF; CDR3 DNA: TGTGCCAGCACCCACACAAACACAGATACGCAGTATTTT
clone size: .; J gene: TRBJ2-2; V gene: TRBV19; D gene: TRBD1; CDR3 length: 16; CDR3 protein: CASSPGGHRKPGELFF; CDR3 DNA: TGTGCCAGTAGTCCAGGGGGTCATAGAAAGCCCGGGGAGCTGTTTTTT
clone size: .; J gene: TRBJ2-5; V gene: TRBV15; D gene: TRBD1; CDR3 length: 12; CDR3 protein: CASTGGGETQYF; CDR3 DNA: TGTGCCTCAACAGGGGGCGGGGAGACCCAGTACTTC
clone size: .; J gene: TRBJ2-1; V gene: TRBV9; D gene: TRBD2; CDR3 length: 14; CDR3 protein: CASSDPSGNNEQFF; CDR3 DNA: TGTGCCAGCAGCGATCCTAGCGGAAACAATGAGCAGTTCTTC
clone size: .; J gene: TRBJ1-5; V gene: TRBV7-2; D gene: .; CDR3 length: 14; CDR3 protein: CASSAYYSNQPQHF; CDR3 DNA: TGTGCCAGCAGCGCTTACTATAGCAATCAGCCCCAGCATTTT
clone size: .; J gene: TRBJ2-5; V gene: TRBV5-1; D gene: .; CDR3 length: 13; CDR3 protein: CASSLGIRETQYF; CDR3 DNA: TGCGCCAGCAGCTTGGGGATAAGAGAGACCCAGTACTTC
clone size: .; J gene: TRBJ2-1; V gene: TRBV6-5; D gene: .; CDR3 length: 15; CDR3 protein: CASSYSLGSYNEQFF; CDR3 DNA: TGTGCCAGCAGTTACTCTCTGGGGTCCTACAATGAGCAGTTCTTC
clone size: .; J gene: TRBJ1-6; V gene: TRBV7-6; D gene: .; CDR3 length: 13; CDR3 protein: CASSYDQANSLHF; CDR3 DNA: TGTGCCAGCAGCTATGATCAGGCAAATTCCCTCCACTTT
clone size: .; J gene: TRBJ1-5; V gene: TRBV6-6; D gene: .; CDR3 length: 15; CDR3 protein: CATLKRGDSNQPQHF; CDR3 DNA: TGTGCCACCTTAAAACGGGGAGATAGCAATCAGCCCCAGCATTTT
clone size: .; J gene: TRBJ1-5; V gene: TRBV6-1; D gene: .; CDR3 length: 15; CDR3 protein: CASQRDRESNQPQHF; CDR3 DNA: TGTGCCAGCCAAAGGGACCGCGAAAGCAATCAGCCCCAGCATTTT
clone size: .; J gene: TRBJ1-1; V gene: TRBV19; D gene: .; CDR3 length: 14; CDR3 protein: CASRQGGGGTEAFF; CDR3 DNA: TGTGCCAGTAGGCAGGGAGGGGGTGGTACTGAAGCTTTCTTT
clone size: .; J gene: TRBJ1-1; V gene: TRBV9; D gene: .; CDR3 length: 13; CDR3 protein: CASSVGSGTEAFF; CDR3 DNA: TGTGCCAGCAGCGTTGGGTCGGGCACTGAAGCTTTCTTT
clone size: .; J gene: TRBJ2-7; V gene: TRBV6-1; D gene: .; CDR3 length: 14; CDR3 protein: CASRLRQSSYEQYF; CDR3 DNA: TGTGCCAGCAGACTGAGACAGAGCTCCTACGAGCAGTACTTC
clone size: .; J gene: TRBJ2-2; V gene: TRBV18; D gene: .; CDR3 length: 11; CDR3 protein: CASSNTGELFF; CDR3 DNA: TGTGCCAGCTCCAACACCGGGGAGCTGTTTTTT
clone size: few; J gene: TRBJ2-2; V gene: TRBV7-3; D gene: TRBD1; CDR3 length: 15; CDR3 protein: CASSLGTVDTGELFF; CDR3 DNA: TGTGCCAGCAGCTTAGGGACAGTAGACACCGGGGAGCTGTTTTTT
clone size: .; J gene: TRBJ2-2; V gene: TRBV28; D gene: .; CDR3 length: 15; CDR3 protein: CASRPGTTNTGELFF; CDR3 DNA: TGTGCCAGTCGACCCGGGACAACGAACACCGGGGAGCTGTTTTTT
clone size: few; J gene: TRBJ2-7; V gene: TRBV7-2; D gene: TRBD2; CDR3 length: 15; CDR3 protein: CASSLAAGGEWEQYF; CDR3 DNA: TGTGCCAGCAGCTTAGCGGCGGGAGGCGAATGGGAGCAGTACTTC
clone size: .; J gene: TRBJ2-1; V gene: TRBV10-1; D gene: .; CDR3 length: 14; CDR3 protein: CASSESVGSTQQFF; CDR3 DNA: TGCGCCAGCAGTGAGTCAGTGGGCAGCACCCAGCAGTTCTTC
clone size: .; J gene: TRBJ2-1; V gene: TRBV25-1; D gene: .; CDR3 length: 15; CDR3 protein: CASSEFSEDFAEQFF; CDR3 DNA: TGTGCCAGCAGTGAATTCTCAGAGGATTTTGCTGAGCAGTTCTTC
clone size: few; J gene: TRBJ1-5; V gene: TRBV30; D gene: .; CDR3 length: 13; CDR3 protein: CAWSLRADQPQHF; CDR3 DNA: TGTGCCTGGAGTTTGCGCGCCGATCAGCCCCAGCATTTT
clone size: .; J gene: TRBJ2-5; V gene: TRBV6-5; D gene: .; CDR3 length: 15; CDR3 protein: CASSYSIGGWETQYF; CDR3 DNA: TGTGCCAGCAGTTACTCGATTGGGGGGTGGGAGACCCAGTACTTC
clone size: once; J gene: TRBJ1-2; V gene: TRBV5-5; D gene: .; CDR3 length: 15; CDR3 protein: CASNPLGQRAPGYTF; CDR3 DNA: TGTGCCAGCAACCCCTTGGGGCAGAGGGCCCCGGGCTACACCTTC
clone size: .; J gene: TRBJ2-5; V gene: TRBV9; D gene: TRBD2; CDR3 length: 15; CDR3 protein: CASSVEASGRETQYF; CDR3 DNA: TGTGCCAGCAGCGTAGAGGCTAGCGGGAGGGAGACCCAGTACTTC
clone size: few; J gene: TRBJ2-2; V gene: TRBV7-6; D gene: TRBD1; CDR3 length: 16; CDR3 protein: CASSLATGGNTGELFF; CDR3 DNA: TGTGCCAGCAGCTTAGCCACAGGGGGTAACACCGGGGAGCTGTTTTTT
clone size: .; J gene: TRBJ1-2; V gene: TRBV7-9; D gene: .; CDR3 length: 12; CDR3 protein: CASNRQNYGYTF; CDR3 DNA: TGTGCCAGCAATCGACAGAACTATGGCTACACCTTC
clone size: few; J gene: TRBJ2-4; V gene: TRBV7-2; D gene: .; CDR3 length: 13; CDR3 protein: CASSLGREGVQYF; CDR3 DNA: TGTGCCAGCAGCTTGGGCAGGGAGGGGGTCCAGTACTTC
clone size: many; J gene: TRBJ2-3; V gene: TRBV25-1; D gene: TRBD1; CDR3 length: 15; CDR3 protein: CASSVGTGGTDTQYF; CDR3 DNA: TGTGCCAGCAGTGTCGGGACAGGAGGCACAGATACGCAGTATTTT
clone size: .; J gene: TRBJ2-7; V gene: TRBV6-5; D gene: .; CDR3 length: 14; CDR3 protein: CASSYSGGGYEQYF; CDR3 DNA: TGTGCCAGCAGTTACAGCGGCGGAGGGTACGAGCAGTACTTC
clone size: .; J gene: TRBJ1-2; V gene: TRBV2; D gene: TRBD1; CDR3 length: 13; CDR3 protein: CASSEDRGYGYTF; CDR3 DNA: TGTGCCAGCAGTGAAGACAGGGGCTATGGCTACACCTTC
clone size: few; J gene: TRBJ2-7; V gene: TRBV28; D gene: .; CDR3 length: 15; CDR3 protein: CASSLWDESSYEQYF; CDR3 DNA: TGTGCCAGCAGTTTGTGGGACGAATCCTCCTACGAGCAGTACTTC
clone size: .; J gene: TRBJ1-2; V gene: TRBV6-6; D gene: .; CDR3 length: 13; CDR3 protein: CASSYSRNYGYTF; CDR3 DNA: TGTGCCAGCAGCTACTCCCGAAACTATGGCTACACCTTC
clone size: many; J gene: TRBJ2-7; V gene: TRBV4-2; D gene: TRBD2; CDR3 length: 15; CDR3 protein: CASSPLSGRAHEQYF; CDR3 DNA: TGTGCCAGCAGCCCCCTTAGCGGGAGGGCCCACGAGCAGTACTTC
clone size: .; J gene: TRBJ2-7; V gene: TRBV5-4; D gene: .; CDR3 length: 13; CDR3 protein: CASSFGTYYEQYF; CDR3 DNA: TGTGCCAGCAGCTTCGGGACTTACTACGAGCAGTACTTC
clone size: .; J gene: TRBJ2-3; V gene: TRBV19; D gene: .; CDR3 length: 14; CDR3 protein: CASMGRTATDTQYF; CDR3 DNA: TGTGCCAGTATGGGACGGACAGCCACAGATACGCAGTATTTT
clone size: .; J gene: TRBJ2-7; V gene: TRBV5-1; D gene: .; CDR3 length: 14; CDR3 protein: CASSYTVTSYEQYF; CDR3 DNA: TGCGCCAGCAGCTATACCGTCACCTCCTACGAGCAGTACTTC
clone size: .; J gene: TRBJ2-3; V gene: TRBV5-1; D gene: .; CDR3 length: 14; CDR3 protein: CASSGTESTDTQYF; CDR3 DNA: TGTGCCAGCAGCGGGACAGAGAGCACAGATACGCAGTATTTT
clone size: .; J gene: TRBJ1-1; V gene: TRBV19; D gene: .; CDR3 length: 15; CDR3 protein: CASSITGREDTEAFF; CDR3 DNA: TGTGCCAGTAGTATTACCGGACGGGAGGACACTGAAGCTTTCTTT